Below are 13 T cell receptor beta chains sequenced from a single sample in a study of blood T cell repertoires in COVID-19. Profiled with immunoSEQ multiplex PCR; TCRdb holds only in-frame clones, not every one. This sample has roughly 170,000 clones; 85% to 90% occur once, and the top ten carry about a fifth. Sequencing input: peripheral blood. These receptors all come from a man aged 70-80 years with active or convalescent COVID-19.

The CDR3 bases are TGTGCCAGCAGCGTGCTTAGTAATCAGCCCCAGCATTTT. This gives the protein CASSVLSNQPQHF. The chain couples TRBV9 to TRBJ1-5; D gene uncertain. The CDR3 is 13 residues long. Looked up from germline, CDR1 is SGDLS and CDR2 is YYNGEE. Trimming removed 2 bases from V and 4 bases from J, with 7 bases in between.

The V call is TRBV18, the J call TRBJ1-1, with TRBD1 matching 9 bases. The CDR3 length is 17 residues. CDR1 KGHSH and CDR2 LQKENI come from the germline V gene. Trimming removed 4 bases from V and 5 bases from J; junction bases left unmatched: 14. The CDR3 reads CASSLNKRGQGRTEAFF. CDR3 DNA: TGTGCCAGCTCACTCAATAAAAGGGGACAGGGAAGAACTGAAGCTTTCTTT.

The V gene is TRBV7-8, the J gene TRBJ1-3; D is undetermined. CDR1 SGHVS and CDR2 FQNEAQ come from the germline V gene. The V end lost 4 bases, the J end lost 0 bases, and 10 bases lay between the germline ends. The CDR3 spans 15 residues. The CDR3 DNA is TGTGCCAGCAGCTCCTACAGATTCTCTGGAAACACCATATATTTT. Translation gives CASSSYRFSGNTIYF.

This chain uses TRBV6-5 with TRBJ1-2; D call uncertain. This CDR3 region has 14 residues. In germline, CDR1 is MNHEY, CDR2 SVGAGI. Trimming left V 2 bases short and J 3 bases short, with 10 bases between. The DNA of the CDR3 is TGTGCCAGCAGTTACGCGGCAGCTGACTATGGCTACACCTTC. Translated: CASSYAAADYGYTF.

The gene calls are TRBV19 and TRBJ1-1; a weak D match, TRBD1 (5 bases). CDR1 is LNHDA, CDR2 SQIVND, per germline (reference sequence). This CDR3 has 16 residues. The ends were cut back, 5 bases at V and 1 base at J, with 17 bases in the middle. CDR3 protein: CASSPGRGQGNTEAFF. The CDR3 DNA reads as TGTGCCAGTAGTCCTGGCCGCGGCCAGGGGAACACTGAAGCTTTCTTT.

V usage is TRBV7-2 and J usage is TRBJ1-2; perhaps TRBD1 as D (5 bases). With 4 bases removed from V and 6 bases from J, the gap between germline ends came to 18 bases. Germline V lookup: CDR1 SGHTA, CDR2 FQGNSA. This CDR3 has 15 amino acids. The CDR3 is CASSSRRDLGNGYTF. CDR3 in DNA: TGTGCCAGCAGCTCGAGGAGGGACTTGGGAAATGGCTACACCTTC.

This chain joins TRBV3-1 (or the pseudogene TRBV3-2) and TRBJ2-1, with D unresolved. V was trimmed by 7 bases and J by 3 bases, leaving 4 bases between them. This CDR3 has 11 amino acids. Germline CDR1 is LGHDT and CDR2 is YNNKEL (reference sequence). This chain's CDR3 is CASTYYNEQFF. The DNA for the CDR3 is TGTGCCAGCACCTACTACAATGAGCAGTTCTTC.

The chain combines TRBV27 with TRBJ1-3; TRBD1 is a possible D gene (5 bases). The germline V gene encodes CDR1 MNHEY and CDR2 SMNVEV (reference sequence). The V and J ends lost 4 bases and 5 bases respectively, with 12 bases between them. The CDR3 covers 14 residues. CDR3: CASSSRTKRNTIYF. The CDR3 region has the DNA TGTGCCAGCAGTTCCAGGACAAAGAGAAACACCATATATTTT.

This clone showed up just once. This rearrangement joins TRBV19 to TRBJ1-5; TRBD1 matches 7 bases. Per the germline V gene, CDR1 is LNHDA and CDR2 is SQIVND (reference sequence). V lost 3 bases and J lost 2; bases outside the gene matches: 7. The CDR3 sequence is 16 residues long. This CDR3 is CASSMARGRGNQPQHF. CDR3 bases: TGTGCCAGTAGTATGGCCAGGGGGAGAGGCAATCAGCCCCAGCATTTT.

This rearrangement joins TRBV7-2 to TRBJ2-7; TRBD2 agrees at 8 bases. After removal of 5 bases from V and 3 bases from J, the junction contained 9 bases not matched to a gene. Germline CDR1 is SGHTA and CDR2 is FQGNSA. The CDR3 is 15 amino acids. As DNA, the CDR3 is TGTGCCAGCAGCGCCGTTAGCGGGGCTAACTACGAGCAGTACTTC. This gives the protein CASSAVSGANYEQYF.

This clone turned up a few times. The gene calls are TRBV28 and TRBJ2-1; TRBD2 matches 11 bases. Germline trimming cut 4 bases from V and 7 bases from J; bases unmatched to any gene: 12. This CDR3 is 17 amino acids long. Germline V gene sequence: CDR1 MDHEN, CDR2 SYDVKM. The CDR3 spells CASSSVIAGGRRNEQFF. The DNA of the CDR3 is TGTGCCAGCAGTTCCGTGATAGCGGGAGGGCGGCGGAATGAGCAGTTCTTC.

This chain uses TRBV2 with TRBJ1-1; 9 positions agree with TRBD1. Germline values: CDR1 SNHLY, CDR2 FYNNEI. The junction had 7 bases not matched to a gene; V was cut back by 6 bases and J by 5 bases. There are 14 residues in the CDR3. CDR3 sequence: CASRVDRGGTEAFF. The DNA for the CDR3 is TGTGCCAGCAGGGTGGACAGGGGTGGGACTGAAGCTTTCTTT.

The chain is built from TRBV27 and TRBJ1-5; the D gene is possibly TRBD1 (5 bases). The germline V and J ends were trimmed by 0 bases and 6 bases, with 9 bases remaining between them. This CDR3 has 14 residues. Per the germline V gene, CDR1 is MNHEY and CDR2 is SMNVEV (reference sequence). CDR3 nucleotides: TGTGCCAGCAGTTTATCGGGGCAGGGTCAGCCCCAGCATTTT. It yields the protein CASSLSGQGQPQHF.